This T cell receptor (beta chain) was obtained from a study of OX40 agonist ivuxolimab in advanced cancers. A note on the overall study: Ivuxolimab was a fully human IgG2 agonistic monoclonal antibody targeting the costimulatory receptor OX40 (CD134). Intravenous ivuxolimab was administered to patients every 2 weeks at six dose levels: 0.01, 0.1, 0.3, 1.5, 3 and 10 mg/kg. Among the roughly 50 dose-escalation patients, 19 had hepatocellular carcinoma, about 15 melanoma, 9 renal cell carcinoma and 9 head and neck cancer. In the dose-escalation cohort, 82.7% of patients were male, and the mean age was approximately 55 years, with a range of roughly 20 to 80. Prior anti-PD-1, anti-PD-L1 or anti-CTLA-4 therapy was permitted, and checkpoint inhibitors had been received by 40% to 50% of dose-escalation patients. Partial responses occurred in three dose-escalation patients: two with cutaneous melanoma and one with hepatocellular carcinoma. The point of sequencing TCRbeta in the periphery was to test whether ivuxolimab changed TCR sequence diversity and drove clonal T-cell expansion. The paper reports the monotherapy dose-escalation portion (N of about 50 patients) of the phase I ivuxolimab trial. The paper as a whole reports these results and caveats: The antigen specificity of the clonally expanded peripheral T cells was not determined. After ivuxolimab, more expanded clones were found on average in CD8+ T cells than in CD4+ T cells. Low levels of normalized T-cell clonal expansion were also seen in some patients who did not respond. In the 0.1-3.0 mg/kg groups, partial responders had among the lowest normalized peripheral clonal expansion, particularly in CD8+ T cells. At doses from 0.1 to 3.0 mg/kg, clonal expansion was seen in both CD4+ and CD8+ blood T cells between baseline and week 6.

Points on this clone: No cognate antigen has been identified for it. Base qualities are not at hand, and no much larger clone is one base apart.

CDR1 and CDR2 are drawn from the germline V gene: KGHSH, LQKENI. V sheds 0 bases and J sheds 4 bases, leaving 12 bases between their ends. Counted from cysteine to phenylalanine, this CDR3 has 15 amino acids. Only the CDR3 region is kept as DNA, spanning 45 bases read in frame from base 1. Patients with autoimmune disease history or receiving systemic immunosuppression were excluded from the trial. Peripheral blood for TCR sequencing was collected from all dose cohorts at baseline, on cycle 4 day 1, and on cycle 7 day 1. Samples came from an open-label, multicenter, first-in-human phase I dose-escalation trial of ivuxolimab. The trial enrolled adults with locally advanced or metastatic head and neck squamous cell, hepatocellular, melanoma or renal cell carcinoma. Before TCR sequencing, CD4+ and CD8+ T cells were separately sorted from peripheral blood. To sequence the TCRbeta CDR3 region, genomic DNA was isolated from the sorted cells. The immunoSEQ Assay was used for sequencing of TCRbeta CDR3 regions. What TCRdb holds here is the immuneACCESS table cut down to in-frame rearrangements. Part of the clones is not present; checked against another copy, under half of the missing clones reflect an unresolved V gene, and the others are unexplained. The sample data list roughly 50,000 clones, and around 80% of these were observed just once. Clones ranked in the top ten supply about 7.3% of the sample.

This clonotype originated in an adult with an advanced solid tumor such as melanoma, head and neck, liver or kidney cancer. This chain is built from TRBV18 and TRBJ2-5; matching of 5 bases hints at TRBD1 as the D gene. The material was CD4+ or CD8+ T cells sorted from blood, obtained in a trial of the OX40 agonist ivuxolimab. The DNA sequence is given as TGTGCCAGCTCACCACCTACTCTAGGGGCAGAGACCCAGTACTTC. This gives the protein CASSPPTLGAETQYF.